The 32 T cell receptor beta chains listed next were all sequenced from one sample in a study of blood T cell repertoires in COVID-19. Only in-frame clones appear in the TCRdb table, and some are missing; sequencing was by immunoSEQ multiplex PCR. In the table there are about 220,000 clones, roughly 80% of which are singletons. The sample comprised peripheral blood. Every receptor here comes from a human donor in a cohort sampled during active COVID-19.

The rearrangement joins TRBV11-3 to TRBJ2-3; D perhaps matches TRBD2 (5 bases). With 3 bases removed from V and 3 bases from J, the gap between germline ends came to 13 bases. Germline V gene data show CDR1 as SGHNT and CDR2 as YENEEA. The CDR3 covers 15 residues. The CDR3 nucleotides are TGTGCCAGCAGCTTTACTAGTTTCTCTACAGATACGCAGTATTTT. Translated, it gives CASSFTSFSTDTQYF.

This chain connects TRBV6-1 to TRBJ2-5, with D possibly matching TRBD2 (7 bases). CDR1 and CDR2 from the germline V gene are MNHNS and SASEGT. This CDR3 is built from 14 residues. V was pared by 1 base and J by 5 bases, with 11 bases between. As DNA, the CDR3 is TGTGCCAGCAGTGAAGGGGCGGGGGCTGAGACCCAGTACTTC. Its protein product is CASSEGAGAETQYF.

This clone was found a few times. This chain links TRBV7-8 with TRBJ2-7; the D is unclear. With 2 bases removed from V and 0 bases from J, the gap between germline ends came to 8 bases. Germline V gene lookup returns CDR1 SGHVS and CDR2 FQNEAQ. The CDR3 length is 14 residues. The CDR3 bases are TGTGCCAGCAGCTTAATAGTGAGCTCCTACGAGCAGTACTTC. It codes for CASSLIVSSYEQYF. The entire variable domain, with the rest obtained from reference TRBV7-8 and TRBJ2-7, is as follows: GAGVSQSPRYKVAKRGQDVALRCDPISGHVSLFWYQQALGQGPEFLTYFQNEAQLDKSGLPSDRFFAERPEGSVSTLKIQRTQQEDSAVYLCASSLIVSSYEQYFGPGTRLTVT.

The rearrangement links TRBV9 to TRBJ1-6; TRBD1 agrees at 9 bases. From germline, CDR1 is SGDLS and CDR2 YYNGEE. The length of the CDR3 is 15 residues. The V segment lost 3 bases and the J segment 6 bases; nucleotides outside the gene matches: 4. CDR3 sequence: CASSASTGGNSPLHF. CDR3 DNA: TGTGCCAGCAGCGCCTCGACAGGGGGTAATTCACCCCTCCACTTT.

The rearrangement links TRBV19 to TRBJ1-5; 9 nucleotides line up with TRBD1. Trimming took 6 bases from V and 6 from J; bases not matched to a gene: 0. Germline lookup yields CDR1 LNHDA and CDR2 SQIVND (reference sequence). The CDR3 runs 12 residues. CDR3 nucleotides: TGTGCCAGTAGACAGGGGGCTCAGCCCCAGCATTTT. Protein product: CASRQGAQPQHF.

The chain employs TRBV5-5 and TRBJ1-5, with D possibly being TRBD1 (6 bases). The V end was cut by 2 bases, the J end by 3 bases, with 9 bases between. CDR3 length: 14 amino acids. Per germline, CDR1 SGHKS and CDR2 YYEKEE (reference sequence). The CDR3 is CASSFGQNNQPQHF. In DNA form, the CDR3 reads TGTGCCAGCAGCTTCGGACAGAACAATCAGCCCCAGCATTTT.

This chain uses TRBV24-1 with TRBJ2-1; 11 bases line up with TRBD2. In germline, CDR1 is KGHDR, CDR2 SFDVKD. Germline trimming cut 0 bases from V and 9 bases from J; bases unmatched to any gene: 9. The CDR3 runs to 17 residues. CDR3: CATSDLRGTSGQGEQFF. The CDR3 DNA reads TGTGCCACCAGTGATTTGCGAGGGACTAGCGGACAAGGTGAGCAGTTCTTC.

The V and J genes are TRBV2 and TRBJ2-7, with 9 bases identical to TRBD1. CDR1 and CDR2 from the germline V gene are SNHLY and FYNNEI. The J segment lost 4 bases and the V segment lost 7 bases, leaving 11 bases of the junction unmatched. The CDR3 is 15 amino acids. The CDR3 is CASTGTGKLQYEQYF. CDR3 DNA sequence: TGTGCCAGCACCGGGACAGGGAAACTCCAGTACGAGCAGTACTTC.

This clone was seen a handful of times. The chain recombines TRBV6-6 with TRBJ1-2; D might be TRBD1 (5 bases). V was clipped by 5 bases and J by 1 base, with 17 bases between them. Germline CDR1 and CDR2: MNHNY and SVGAGI (reference sequence). CDR3 size: 16 residues. In nucleotides, the CDR3 is TGTGCCAGCAGTCCCCGATCGGGGGTCCTTAACTATGGCTACACCTTC. Its protein is CASSPRSGVLNYGYTF.

The V gene is TRBV9, the J gene TRBJ1-2, with D hard to call. Germline lookup yields CDR1 SGDLS and CDR2 YYNGEE. CDR3 length equals 16 residues. V was pared by 0 bases and J by 6 bases, with 18 bases between. The CDR3 sequence is CASSVEGASRMDGYTF. CDR3 coding DNA: TGTGCCAGCAGCGTAGAGGGAGCCTCAAGGATGGATGGCTACACCTTC.

This clone was recorded a few times. The chain uses TRBV15 and TRBJ2-2, with no clear D. Trimming pared 5 bases from V and 4 bases from J, leaving 14 bases between. Germline loops: CDR1 LNHNV, CDR2 YYDKDF (reference sequence). The CDR3 contains 15 residues. This CDR3 is CATSLVRRGTGELFF. Here the CDR3 DNA reads TGTGCCACCAGCCTGGTTCGGAGAGGCACCGGGGAGCTGTTTTTT.

The chain carries TRBV5-1 and TRBJ2-1; TRBD2 agrees at 8 bases. CDR3 size: 12 residues. Looked up from germline, CDR1 is SGHRS and CDR2 is YFSETQ. After removal of 4 bases from V and 9 bases from J, the junction contained 3 bases not matched to a gene. The CDR3 nucleotides are TGCGCCAGCAGCCCCGGGGGGGCTGAGCAGTTCTTC. Protein sequence: CASSPGGAEQFF.

V usage is TRBV4-2 and J usage is TRBJ1-2, with TRBD1 matching 9 bases. In germline, CDR1 is LGHNA, CDR2 YNFKEQ. V shed 1 base, J shed 5 bases, and the junction held 2 bases outside the gene matches. The CDR3 is made up of 14 amino acids. The CDR3 loop reads CASSQGQGGYGYTF. As DNA, the CDR3 is TGTGCCAGCAGCCAAGGACAGGGGGGATATGGCTACACCTTC.

The V call is TRBV19, the J call TRBJ1-5, with 10 bases fitting TRBD1. This CDR3 spans 17 amino acids. Germline loops: CDR1 LNHDA, CDR2 SQIVND (reference sequence). V was pared by 11 bases and J by 6 bases, with 19 bases of the junction left unmatched. Here the CDR3 DNA reads TGTGCCTCCGCTGGAGGGACTGGACAGGGGGTCATTCAGCCCCAGCATTTT. Amino acids: CASAGGTGQGVIQPQHF.

The chain joins TRBV7-2 to TRBJ1-6, with D possibly being TRBD1 (5 bases). Trimming removed 3 bases at V and 7 bases at J, with 16 bases between. This CDR3 spans 16 amino acids. Germline V CDR1 and CDR2: SGHTA, FQGNSA. CDR3 bases: TGTGCCAGCAGCTTGGGGACTGGGGGAAGAAATTCACCCCTCCACTTT. Protein sequence: CASSLGTGGRNSPLHF.

Note on this clone: Other nucleotide sequences in the sample specify the same CDR3. The chain joins TRBV19 to TRBJ1-1; D is ambiguous. The V end lost 6 bases, the J end lost 0 bases, and 8 bases lay between the germline ends. The CDR3 has 13 amino acids. Germline V gives CDR1 LNHDA, CDR2 SQIVND (reference sequence). The CDR3: CASSLGVNTEAFF. DNA of the CDR3: TGTGCCAGTAGCCTCGGAGTGAACACTGAAGCTTTCTTT. Filled out from reference TRBV19 and TRBJ1-1, the complete variable domain reads DGGITQSPKYLFRKEGQNVTLSCEQNLNHDAMYWYRQDPGQGLRLIYYSQIVNDFQKGDIAEGYSVSREKKESFPLTVTSAQKNPTAFYLCASSLGVNTEAFFGQGTRLTVV.

The chain couples TRBV19 to TRBJ1-5; 8 bases are shared with TRBD1. This CDR3 has 16 amino acids. Germline loops: CDR1 LNHDA, CDR2 SQIVND (reference sequence). After removal of 3 bases from V and 7 bases from J, the junction contained 11 bases not matched to a gene. CDR3 coding DNA: TGTGCCAGTAGTATCGGCGGGGCAGGGGGCTACCAGCCCCAGCATTTT. Translation: CASSIGGAGGYQPQHF.

The J gene is TRBJ2-7, the V gene TRBV9, with D unresolved. The CDR3 sequence is 14 residues long. Trimming cost V 3 bases and J 7 bases, with 17 bases left between them. The germline gives CDR1 SGDLS, CDR2 YYNGEE. CDR3 nucleotides: TGTGCCAGCAGCGCCGGTTCCGTCCTAAAGGAGCAGTACTTC. Translation gives CASSAGSVLKEQYF.

The CDR3 loop reads CASSSQQYTDTQYF. The CDR3 nucleotides are TGCGCCAGCAGCTCCCAACAATACACAGATACGCAGTATTTT. The J gene is TRBJ2-3, the V gene TRBV5-1; D is unclear. The CDR3 spans 14 residues. Trimming cost V 3 bases and J 2 bases, with 10 bases left between them. Germline V gene sequence: CDR1 SGHRS, CDR2 YFSETQ.

V usage is TRBV6-4 and J usage is TRBJ2-7, with D possibly TRBD2 on 6 matching bases. Germline values: CDR1 MRHNA, CDR2 SNTAGT. Trimming stripped 3 bases from V and 2 bases from J, with 11 bases between. The CDR3 consists of 14 residues. Here the CDR3 reads CASSERKRAYEQYF. CDR3 DNA: TGTGCCAGCAGTGAAAGGAAGCGGGCCTACGAGCAGTACTTC.

The chain combines TRBV6-5 with TRBJ1-2; 10 positions match TRBD1. The V segment lost 1 base and the J segment 5 bases; nucleotides outside the gene matches: 4. The CDR3 spans 15 residues. Looked up from germline, CDR1 is MNHEY and CDR2 is SVGAGI. CDR3 coding DNA: TGTGCCAGCAGTTACTTAGGGACAGGGGTATATGGCTACACCTTC. This sequence encodes CASSYLGTGVYGYTF.

The table lists this clone with a few counts. V usage is TRBV24-1 and J usage is TRBJ2-7; the D is unclear. CDR1 is KGHDR, CDR2 SFDVKD, per germline. V lost 5 bases to trimming and J lost 2 bases, with 6 bases between them. There are 12 residues in the CDR3. As DNA, the CDR3 is TGTGCCACCAGTGGGCAGACCTACGAGCAGTACTTC. Protein: CATSGQTYEQYF.

The V gene is TRBV6-6, the J gene TRBJ2-7, with a weak D call TRBD1 (6 bases). The CDR3 contains 13 residues. The V and J ends lost 6 bases and 3 bases respectively, with 12 bases between them. Germline CDR1 MNHNY, CDR2 SVGAGI (reference sequence). As DNA, the CDR3 is TGTGCCAGCAGAGGGGGACCCATCTACGAGCAGTACTTC. Translating it yields CASRGGPIYEQYF.

The DNA of the CDR3 is TGTGCCAGCAGTCATAAGGTCGGGTACGAGCAGTACTTC. It is translated as CASSHKVGYEQYF. The chain combines TRBV7-9 with TRBJ2-7; D is ambiguous. There are 13 residues in the CDR3. Germline-derived CDR1 and CDR2 are SEHNR and FQNEAQ (reference sequence). V shed 6 bases and J shed 4 bases, with 13 bases lying between them. Looking up the rest from reference TRBV7-9 and TRBJ2-7 gives the full variable domain: DTGVSQNPRHKITKRGQNVTFRCDPISEHNRLYWYRQTLGQGPEFLTYFQNEAQLEKSRLLSDRFSAERPKGSFSTLEIQRTEQGDSAMYLCASSHKVGYEQYFGPGTRLTVT.

This chain joins TRBV5-4 and TRBJ2-7; D is perhaps TRBD2 (5 bases). The germline gives CDR1 SGHNT, CDR2 YYREEE (reference sequence). CDR3 size: 14 residues. The ends were cut back, 2 bases at V and 6 bases at J, with 15 bases in the middle. Here the CDR3 reads CASSFSGVSVEQYF. The CDR3 DNA sequence: TGTGCCAGCAGCTTTTCAGGCGTTAGCGTCGAGCAGTACTTC. Full variable domain (missing parts from reference TRBV5-4 and TRBJ2-7): ETGVTQSPTHLIKTRGQQVTLRCSSQSGHNTVSWYQQALGQGPQFIFQYYREEENGRGNFPPRFSGLQFPNYSSELNVNALELDDSALYLCASSFSGVSVEQYFGPGTRLTVT.

J is TRBJ2-7 and V is TRBV6-2 or TRBV6-3; tentatively, D is TRBD2 (6 bases). This CDR3 contains 13 residues. Per germline, CDR1 MNHEY and CDR2 SVGEGT. V lost 3 bases and J 4 bases, leaving 10 bases between the germline ends. CDR3 in DNA: TGTGCCAGCAGTTATGCGGCGGGGTACGAGCAGTACTTC. Residues: CASSYAAGYEQYF.

This chain links TRBV7-8 with TRBJ2-3; 7 bases fit TRBD2. The germline gives CDR1 SGHVS, CDR2 FQNEAQ. After removal of 1 base from V and 4 bases from J, the junction contained 5 bases not matched to a gene. The CDR3 extends over 15 amino acids. The CDR3 region is CASSLVGGYSDTQYF. The CDR3 region has the DNA TGTGCCAGCAGCTTAGTGGGGGGGTATTCAGATACGCAGTATTTT.

This chain connects TRBV28 to TRBJ1-2; D unclear. V was trimmed by 2 bases and J by 9 bases, leaving 22 bases between them. Germline-derived CDR1 and CDR2 are MDHEN and SYDVKM. The CDR3 runs to 16 residues. The CDR3 region is CASSLMGVSAFFRYTF. CDR3 nucleotides: TGTGCCAGCAGTTTAATGGGAGTCAGTGCTTTTTTCCGCTACACCTTC.

The chain links TRBV5-4 to TRBJ1-3; TRBD1 is a possible D gene (6 bases). The V end lost 2 bases, the J end lost 4 bases, and 19 bases lay between the germline ends. This CDR3 has 17 amino acids. CDR1 is SGHNT, CDR2 YYREEE, per germline (reference sequence). CDR3 in DNA: TGTGCCAGCAGCTTCAATAGGGGGGGCGCTGCCGGAAACACCATATATTTT. As protein: CASSFNRGGAAGNTIYF.

V and J are TRBV4-2 and TRBJ1-6; no reliable D call. This CDR3 has 19 amino acids. Germline V gene data show CDR1 as LGHNA and CDR2 as YNFKEQ. The V end lost 3 bases, the J end lost 0 bases, and 18 bases lay between the germline ends. CDR3 amino acids: CASSHEFANRVSYNSPLHF. CDR3 DNA sequence: TGTGCCAGCAGCCATGAGTTTGCGAACAGAGTCTCCTATAATTCACCCCTCCACTTT.

The chain links TRBV7-9 to TRBJ1-6; D is unresolved. The CDR3 has 15 amino acids. Germline V gene sequence: CDR1 SEHNR, CDR2 FQNEAQ (reference sequence). V was clipped by 5 bases and J by 7 bases, with 15 bases between them. The CDR3 DNA follows: TGTGCCAGCAGCCCATCCGGGAGCCAGAATTCACCCCTCCACTTT. Translation gives CASSPSGSQNSPLHF.

V gene TRBV27 combines with J gene TRBJ2-7; 13 positions match TRBD2. Germline trimming cut 2 bases from V and 4 bases from J; bases unmatched to any gene: 5. The CDR3 contains 16 residues. In germline, CDR1 is MNHEY, CDR2 SMNVEV (reference sequence). The CDR3 reads CASSLKGLAGLYEQYF. The CDR3 DNA is TGTGCCAGCAGTTTAAAGGGACTAGCGGGATTATACGAGCAGTACTTC.